This T cell receptor (beta chain) was identified in a study of T cells in Graves' hyperthyroidism and ophthalmopathy. Germline loops: CDR1 MNHEY, CDR2 SVGAGI. V was cut by 5 bases and J by 4 bases, with 17 bases left in between. The CDR3 loop spans 15 amino acids. This clonotype appeared a few times. TCR beta CDR3 sequences were amplified from RNA transcripts. The HTBI primer set drove a first-round RT-PCR of the TCR CDR3. MiXCR, run by TCRdb on the multiplex PCR reads, gives a single entry per CDR3 protein. The sample yields over 700,000 distinct CDR3 sequences, 35% seen once. This clonotype originated in a woman in her forties with Graves' hyperthyroidism. The chain recombines TRBV6-5 with TRBJ2-5, with D unresolved. The sample consisted of blood. The CDR3, as DNA: TGTGCCAGCAGTGCCACGCCGGGCTGGGGAGAGACCCAGTACTTC. Amino acids: CASSATPGWGETQYF.